Presented here are 20 T cell receptor beta chains from one specimen sequenced in a study of blood T cells in healthy people across ages. Using a J-beta primer mix together with a sample-barcoded 5' primer, a second PCR was run for roughly 6 to 11 cycles. TCRdb reanalysed the 5' RACE reads using MiXCR and keeps one entry per CDR3 protein. The sample consists of 1.4 million or so distinct CDR3 sequences, roughly two fifths of them appearing once. Material for sequencing was blood. The receptors here all came from a woman aged 18-30 years in good health.

The rearrangement links TRBV7-6 to TRBJ2-5; a weak D match, TRBD1 (5 bases). Germline CDR1 reads SGHVS; CDR2 reads FNYEAQ. This CDR3 spans 14 amino acids. Trimming pared 5 bases from V and 5 bases from J, leaving 15 bases between. DNA of the CDR3: TGTGCCAGCAGCCAAATCGCAGGGATGGAGACCCAGTACTTC. Its translation is CASSQIAGMETQYF.

This clonotype was seen more than once but under ten times. The V and J genes are TRBV30 and TRBJ2-3; the match to TRBD2 covers 7 bases. Germline V lookup: CDR1 GTSNPN, CDR2 SVGIG (reference sequence). J lost 0 bases, V lost 1 base, and 7 bases had no gene match. This CDR3 is 16 amino acids long. CDR3 loop: CAWSGPSGSSTDTQYF. In DNA form, the CDR3 reads TGTGCCTGGAGTGGACCTAGCGGTTCCAGCACAGATACGCAGTATTTT.

This clonotype was seen repeatedly, ten times or more. The V call is TRBV12-3 or TRBV12-4, the J call TRBJ1-2, with D tentatively TRBD1 (5 bases). This CDR3 spans 13 amino acids. Trimming stripped 5 bases from V and 7 bases from J, with 14 bases between. CDR3 protein: CASSPSGGSGYTF. Here the CDR3 DNA reads TGTGCCAGCAGTCCGTCCGGGGGGAGTGGCTACACCTTC.

The chain joins TRBV27 to TRBJ2-1; 8 nucleotides match TRBD2. Germline CDR1 is MNHEY and CDR2 is SMNVEV (reference sequence). This CDR3 comprises 15 residues. V dropped 4 bases and J dropped 4; count of bases not matched to a gene: 6. CDR3 coding DNA: TGTGCCAGCAGTTCCCCACTAGCGGAATACAATGAGCAGTTCTTC. The encoded protein is CASSSPLAEYNEQFF.

The chain links TRBV4-3 to TRBJ2-7; D may be TRBD2 (5 bases). Germline V gene sequence: CDR1 LGHNA, CDR2 YSLEER. With 3 bases removed from V and 7 bases from J, the gap between germline ends came to 13 bases. The CDR3 runs to 13 residues. CDR3 protein: CASSHNPGNEQYF. CDR3 DNA sequence: TGCGCCAGCAGCCATAATCCGGGGAATGAGCAGTACTTC.

The chain is built from TRBV20-1 and TRBJ2-5; a possible D gene is TRBD2 (6 bases). The CDR3 spans 15 residues. Germline CDR1 is DFQATT and CDR2 is SNEGSKA (reference sequence). Trimming cost V 1 base and J 5 bases, with 17 bases left between them. The CDR3 sequence: CSARAYLALGETQYF. CDR3 coding DNA: TGCAGTGCTAGAGCCTATCTAGCGTTGGGGGAGACCCAGTACTTC.

The sample holds a few counts of this clonotype. This chain uses TRBV9 with TRBJ2-3; no definite D call. CDR1 and CDR2 from the germline V gene are SGDLS and YYNGEE. V was cut by 0 bases and J by 1 base, with 6 bases left in between. This CDR3 contains 14 residues. The CDR3 sequence is CASSVARGTDTQYF. CDR3 coding DNA: TGTGCCAGCAGCGTAGCCCGGGGCACAGATACGCAGTATTTT.

CDR3 amino acids: CASSIRMAEAFF. CDR3 nucleotide sequence: TGTGCCAGCAGCATTCGGATGGCTGAAGCTTTCTTT. The chain recombines TRBV6-6 with TRBJ1-1; no firm D call. The V end was cut by 6 bases, the J end by 6 bases, with 11 bases between. Per the germline V gene, CDR1 is MNHNY and CDR2 is SVGAGI (reference sequence). CDR3 size: 12 residues.

This chain uses TRBV20-1 with TRBJ1-6; D gene ambiguous. The V end was cut by 3 bases, the J end by 0 bases, with 12 bases between. Germline values: CDR1 DFQATT, CDR2 SNEGSKA (reference sequence). CDR3 length: 16 residues. The CDR3 nucleotides read TGCAGTGCTAGGGCTATAGGGAACTCCTATAATTCACCCCTCCACTTT. Translating gives CSARAIGNSYNSPLHF.

The V gene is TRBV6-4, the J gene TRBJ2-2; D is uncertain. The CDR3 spans 16 residues. Trimming removed 0 bases at V and 0 bases at J, with 8 bases between. The V gene's germline CDR1 is MRHNA and CDR2 SNTAGT. CDR3 DNA: TGTGCCAGCAGTGACTCAGCCAGCGCGAACACCGGGGAGCTGTTTTTT. Translating gives CASSDSASANTGELFF.

The CDR3, as DNA: TGCAGCGTTCTTCAGGGGGGAAGGACTGAAGCTTTCTTT. Its translation: CSVLQGGRTEAFF. The rearrangement links TRBV29-1 to TRBJ1-1, with 7 bases lining up with TRBD1. V shed 5 bases, J shed 5 bases, and the junction held 8 bases outside the gene matches. Looked up from germline, CDR1 is SQVTM and CDR2 is ANQGSEA. CDR3 length: 13 residues.

The chain joins TRBV4-3 to TRBJ1-6, with D uncertain. The germline V and J ends were trimmed by 0 bases and 9 bases, with 9 bases remaining between them. CDR1 LGHNA and CDR2 YSLEER come from the germline V gene. This CDR3 is 14 amino acids long. The CDR3 loop is CASSQEGEVSPLHF. The CDR3 region has the DNA TGCGCCAGCAGCCAAGAGGGAGAGGTTTCACCCCTCCACTTT.

Concerning this clonotype itself: One end of the junction does not line up with germline, which may come from a read error. This rearrangement joins TRBV12-3 or TRBV12-4 to TRBJ1-2; D gene uncertain. This CDR3 is built from 11 residues. CDR3 DNA: TGTGCCGGCAGTCGAGGCGATGGCTACACCTTC. The encoded protein is CAGSRGDGYTF.

The rearrangement joins TRBV12-3 or TRBV12-4 to TRBJ2-7; tentative D call: TRBD1 (6 bases). The J call could be wrong; TRBJ2-1 is a better fit for the DNA end. The CDR3 runs to 14 residues. CDR3 DNA sequence: TGTGCCAGCAGTACAGGGACATCTTCCTACGAGCAGTTCTTC. Translated: CASSTGTSSYEQFF.

The table lists this clonotype with a few counts. The V and J genes are TRBV12-3 or TRBV12-4 and TRBJ2-3, with 9 bases that match TRBD1. This CDR3 has 16 residues. V gave up 6 bases and J gave up 2 bases; unmatched junction bases: 9. CDR3 nucleotides: TGTGCCAGCAGAACCCCGGGACAGGGATTCACAGATACGCAGTATTTT. It yields the protein CASRTPGQGFTDTQYF.

Regarding this clonotype: At one end, the junction sequence differs from germline, possibly due to a read error. The chain carries TRBV4-3 and TRBJ1-2; maybe TRBD1 (6 bases). The germline V gene has CDR1 LGHNA and CDR2 YSLEER. The CDR3 contains 18 residues. Here the CDR3 reads CASSLFEPWRGVNYDYTF. Here the CDR3 DNA reads TGCGCCAGCAGCCTATTCGAGCCTTGGAGGGGGGTTAACTATGACTACACCTTC.

This clonotype has only a few counts. This chain links TRBV7-9 with TRBJ1-6, with D unclear. The V and J ends lost 6 bases and 10 bases respectively, with 13 bases between them. The CDR3 contains 13 residues. In germline, CDR1 is SEHNR, CDR2 FQNEAQ (reference sequence). The CDR3 here is CASSSGWLSPLHF. CDR3 sequence (DNA): TGTGCCAGCAGTTCTGGCTGGTTATCACCCCTCCACTTT.

For this clonotype: A much more abundant neighbour one base away suggests this may be a read error. This chain connects TRBV12-3 or TRBV12-4 to TRBJ2-5; 10 bases match TRBD2. This CDR3 has 11 residues. CDR3 DNA sequence: TGTGCCCGAACTAGCGGGAAGACCCTGTACTTC. It specifies CARTSGKTLYF.

The chain's CDR3 is CASSLGVTYGYTF. Here the CDR3 DNA reads TGTGCCAGCAGCTTAGGGGTCACATATGGCTACACCTTC. This chain links TRBV7-2 with TRBJ1-2; D is undetermined. CDR1 and CDR2 from the germline V gene are SGHTA and FQGNSA. The CDR3 has 13 amino acids. V gave up 1 base and J gave up 5 bases, with 8 bases separating them.

This CDR3 reads CASSQIVGETRYF. CDR3 bases: TGTGCCAGCAGCCAAATAGTGGGAGAGACCCGGTACTTC. The chain uses TRBV4-2 and TRBJ2-7, with D tentatively TRBD2 (5 bases). This CDR3 comprises 13 residues. The V and J ends lost 2 bases and 12 bases respectively, with 17 bases between them. Germline assignment: CDR1 LGHNA and CDR2 YNFKEQ.